This T cell receptor (beta chain) was retrieved from a study of cytomegalovirus exposure and HLA in healthy donors. V was clipped by 1 base and J by 7 bases; unmatched bases: 10. CDR3 length: 17 amino acids. Germline V lookup: CDR1 LGHNA, CDR2 YSLEER. All donors participated as healthy donors of bone marrow. PCR used 60 Vbeta primers and 13 Jbeta primers. Only in-frame clones appear in the TCRdb table, and some are missing; sequencing was by immunoSEQ multiplex PCR. Among more than 110,000 clones listed, 80% were seen once. The specimen sequenced was PBMCs. The rearrangement uses TRBV4-3 and TRBJ2-1; 10 bases are shared with TRBD2. This clonotype was obtained from a male donor in good health and CMV-seronegative. CDR3 sequence reads: CASSQGVSGGLRNEQFF. CDR3 sequence (DNA): TGCGCCAGCAGCCAAGGGGTTAGCGGGGGGCTTAGGAATGAGCAGTTCTTC.